These 21 T cell receptor beta chains originate from one sample sequenced in a study of cytomegalovirus exposure and HLA in healthy donors. Assay: immunoSEQ multiplex PCR; the TCRdb copy retains only in-frame clones and omits some. The data show 70,000 or so clones, 85% to 95% seen once. The specimen was PBMCs. Receptors originate from a woman aged 18-29 years in good health and CMV-seropositive.

The chain uses TRBV11-1 and TRBJ2-7; D call uncertain. V shed 3 bases and J shed 2 bases, with 17 bases lying between them. Germline V gene sequence: CDR1 SGHAT, CDR2 FQDESV (reference sequence). The CDR3 is 16 residues long. CDR3 in amino acids: CASSFATTRMPYEQYF. CDR3 bases: TGTGCCAGCAGCTTTGCGACGACAAGGATGCCCTACGAGCAGTACTTC.

The CDR3 DNA sequence: TGTGCCAGCAGCGTAGAAGGACAAGCACTCAATGAGCAGTTCTTC. Translating it yields CASSVEGQALNEQFF. The chain joins TRBV9 to TRBJ2-1; TRBD1 is a possible D gene (5 bases). The CDR3 totals 15 residues. The germline V and J ends were trimmed by 0 bases and 6 bases, with 13 bases remaining between them. CDR1 is SGDLS and CDR2 is YYNGEE in the germline V gene. Combining the CDR3 with reference TRBV9 and TRBJ2-1 gives the whole variable domain DSGVTQTPKHLITATGQRVTLRCSPRSGDLSVYWYQQSLDQGLQFLIQYYNGEERAKGNILERFSAQQFPDLHSELNLSSLELGDSALYFCASSVEGQALNEQFFGPGTRLTVL.

This chain links TRBV25-1 with TRBJ1-1; 7 bases match TRBD1. Germline lookup yields CDR1 MGHDK and CDR2 SYGVNS. This CDR3 contains 12 residues. Trimming took 8 bases from V and 2 from J; bases not matched to a gene: 2. The CDR3 DNA follows: TGTGCCAGCGGGACAGCTAACACTGAAGCTTTCTTT. This translates into CASGTANTEAFF.

CDR3 region: CSVGTGGPYGYTF. The DNA of the CDR3 is TGCAGCGTGGGGACAGGGGGCCCCTACGGCTACACCTTC. V and J are TRBV29-1 and TRBJ1-2; 12 positions match TRBD1. The CDR3 is 13 amino acids. Trimming removed 6 bases from V and 8 bases from J; junction bases left unmatched: 7. Germline assignment: CDR1 SQVTM and CDR2 ANQGSEA.

This chain links TRBV2 with TRBJ2-1, with 7 bases aligning to TRBD1. After removal of 7 bases from V and 9 bases from J, the junction contained 9 bases not matched to a gene. Germline V gene lookup returns CDR1 SNHLY and CDR2 FYNNEI. The CDR3 is 13 residues long. DNA of the CDR3: TGTGCCAGCAAGGGGGCCGGTGACGGTGAGCAGTTCTTC. Amino acid sequence: CASKGAGDGEQFF.

The chain couples TRBV6-1 to TRBJ1-5; D gene unclear. V lost 4 bases and J 2 bases, leaving 9 bases between the germline ends. This CDR3 spans 14 amino acids. Germline-derived CDR1 and CDR2 are MNHNS and SASEGT. For the CDR3, the DNA is TGTGCCAGCAGTGTGGACGGGGGCAATCAGCCCCAGCATTTT. Amino acids: CASSVDGGNQPQHF.

The chain joins TRBV27 to TRBJ2-1; 13 bases are shared with TRBD2. The CDR3 spans 17 residues. V dropped 6 bases and J dropped 0; count of bases not matched to a gene: 5. Germline V CDR1 and CDR2: MNHEY, SMNVEV (reference sequence). DNA for the CDR3: TGTGCCAGCAGCCCGGGACTAGCGGGGAGCTCCTACAATGAGCAGTTCTTC. Amino acid sequence: CASSPGLAGSSYNEQFF.

V usage is TRBV30 and J usage is TRBJ2-5, with TRBD2 matching 14 bases. There are 17 residues in the CDR3. Germline values: CDR1 GTSNPN, CDR2 SVGIG (reference sequence). The V gene end was trimmed by 1 base and the J gene end by 5 bases; junction bases not matched to a gene: 9. The CDR3 sequence: CAWSGGLAGEGLETQYF. The CDR3 bases are TGTGCCTGGAGTGGGGGACTAGCGGGGGAGGGTTTGGAGACCCAGTACTTC. The full variable domain, completed using reference TRBV30 and TRBJ2-5, is SQTIHQWPATLVQPVGSPLSLECTVEGTSNPNLYWYRQAAGRGLQLLFYSVGIGQISSEVPQNLSASRPQDRQFILSSKKLLLSDSGFYLCAWSGGLAGEGLETQYFGPGTRLLVL.

The chain combines TRBV10-3 with TRBJ2-7; D not resolved. With 6 bases removed from V and 6 bases from J, the gap between germline ends came to 15 bases. This CDR3 comprises 13 residues. Germline V gives CDR1 ENHRY, CDR2 SYGVKD. The CDR3 spells CAIRPSAAGEQYF. CDR3 DNA: TGTGCCATCAGACCCTCGGCAGCAGGCGAGCAGTACTTC.

J is TRBJ1-1 and V is TRBV2; 7 bases align to TRBD1. With 2 bases clipped from V and 1 base from J, the junction kept 1 base outside the gene matches. The germline CDR1 and CDR2 sequences are SNHLY and FYNNEI. The CDR3 loop spans 14 amino acids. CDR3 nucleotide sequence: TGTGCCAGCAGTGAACGGACAGGGAACACTGAAGCTTTCTTT. Protein product: CASSERTGNTEAFF.

The chain links TRBV27 to TRBJ1-6, with 9 bases aligning to TRBD1. This CDR3 is built from 14 residues. In germline, CDR1 is MNHEY, CDR2 SMNVEV (reference sequence). V dropped 4 bases and J dropped 10; count of bases not matched to a gene: 5. The CDR3 protein is CASSSGQGGSPLHF. The CDR3 DNA is TGTGCCAGCAGTTCGGGACAGGGAGGCTCACCCCTCCACTTT.

J is TRBJ2-5 and V is TRBV4-1, with 11 nucleotides matching TRBD2. V shed 3 bases, J shed 4 bases, and the junction held 4 bases outside the gene matches. This CDR3 has 15 residues. Germline lookup yields CDR1 MGHRA and CDR2 YSYEKL. CDR3 nucleotides: TGCGCCAGCAGCCACCGCGGACTAGCGGGAGAGACCCAGTACTTC. It encodes CASSHRGLAGETQYF.

V gene TRBV9 combines with J gene TRBJ2-7; no clear D gene. Germline V gene data show CDR1 as SGDLS and CDR2 as YYNGEE. The CDR3 length is 14 residues. V was shortened by 4 bases and J by 2 bases, with 13 bases between the two germline ends. The CDR3 protein is CASSLGGPAYEQYF. The CDR3 DNA follows: TGTGCCAGCAGCCTCGGTGGGCCGGCCTACGAGCAGTACTTC.

The chain recombines TRBV9 with TRBJ1-2, with D possibly being TRBD1 (5 bases). Trimming shortened V by 4 bases and J by 0 bases, and 13 bases separated the two germline ends. The V gene's germline CDR1 is SGDLS and CDR2 YYNGEE. This CDR3 is 15 amino acids long. CDR3 sequence reads: CASSSGTGANYGYTF. Here the CDR3 DNA reads TGTGCCAGCAGCTCCGGGACGGGAGCTAACTATGGCTACACCTTC. Full variable domain (outside the CDR3, taken from reference TRBV9 and TRBJ1-2): DSGVTQTPKHLITATGQRVTLRCSPRSGDLSVYWYQQSLDQGLQFLIQYYNGEERAKGNILERFSAQQFPDLHSELNLSSLELGDSALYFCASSSGTGANYGYTFGSGTRLTVV.

The chain couples TRBV30 to TRBJ1-6; D not resolved. Trimming stripped 1 base from V and 4 bases from J, with 17 bases between. From germline, CDR1 is GTSNPN and CDR2 SVGIG (reference sequence). This CDR3 comprises 17 residues. The CDR3 reads CAWSDPWEADYNSPLHF. In DNA, the CDR3 is TGTGCCTGGAGTGACCCCTGGGAGGCCGATTATAATTCACCCCTCCACTTT.

Only one count was recorded for this clone. V usage is TRBV6-1 and J usage is TRBJ2-3, with TRBD2 matching 7 bases. Germline CDR1 and CDR2: MNHNS and SASEGT. CDR3 length equals 14 residues. The V segment lost 7 bases and the J segment 0 bases; nucleotides outside the gene matches: 4. CDR3 region: CASTTSPSTDTQYF. CDR3 in DNA: TGTGCCAGCACGACTAGCCCAAGCACAGATACGCAGTATTTT.

V and J are TRBV7-8 and TRBJ1-1; D remains unclear. The CDR3 is 13 residues long. Trimming removed 1 base from V and 3 bases from J, with 6 bases in between. Germline V gene sequence: CDR1 SGHVS, CDR2 FQNEAQ. The CDR3 here is CASSLEGDTEAFF. The DNA for the CDR3 is TGTGCCAGCAGCTTAGAGGGAGACACTGAAGCTTTCTTT.

The chain links TRBV6-5 to TRBJ2-7, with 7 positions matching TRBD2. The CDR3 consists of 13 residues. V dropped 7 bases and J dropped 3; count of bases not matched to a gene: 6. Germline V gives CDR1 MNHEY, CDR2 SVGAGI. For the CDR3, the DNA is TGTGCCAGCACCAGAGCGGGAATCTACGAGCAGTACTTC. Protein: CASTRAGIYEQYF.

The chain has TRBV27 and TRBJ1-2; tentatively, D is TRBD1 (5 bases). The CDR3 covers 11 residues. The V gene lost 6 bases and the J gene lost 8 bases, with 10 bases spanning the gap. The germline CDR1 and CDR2 sequences are MNHEY and SMNVEV (reference sequence). CDR3 sequence (DNA): TGTGCCAGCAGCTCAGGGAACGGCTACACCTTC. Translated, it gives CASSSGNGYTF.

The V gene is TRBV30, the J gene TRBJ2-7, with D perhaps matching TRBD2 (6 bases). V was cut by 0 bases and J by 2 bases, with 14 bases left in between. The CDR3 contains 15 residues. Germline assignment: CDR1 GTSNPN and CDR2 SVGIG (reference sequence). The CDR3 sequence: CAWSVPLALTYEQYF. The CDR3 DNA reads TGTGCCTGGAGTGTACCTCTAGCGTTAACCTACGAGCAGTACTTC.

The chain employs TRBV5-1 and TRBJ2-5; 13 positions match TRBD2. V was pared by 6 bases and J by 2 bases, with 4 bases of the junction left unmatched. Germline CDR1 SGHRS, CDR2 YFSETQ. The CDR3 has 15 residues. The CDR3 nucleotides are TGCGCCAGCACCAAACTAGCGGGGGGGCAAGAGACCCAGTACTTC. Amino acids: CASTKLAGGQETQYF.